The 10 T cell receptor beta chains below all came from one sample that was sequenced in a study of cytomegalovirus exposure and HLA in healthy donors. With 60 Vbeta and 13 Jbeta primers, the PCR was carried out. This table comes from immunoSEQ multiplex PCR, and its TCRdb copy is limited to in-frame clones, with some not included. The table has fewer than 100,000 clones, 78% seen once. The specimen sequenced was PBMCs. These receptors were taken from a woman aged 40 to 49 in good health and CMV-seropositive.

The gene calls are TRBV28 and TRBJ2-7; 8 nucleotides line up with TRBD2. The V gene end was trimmed by 2 bases and the J gene end by 1 base; junction bases not matched to a gene: 4. The CDR3 spans 15 residues. From germline, CDR1 is MDHEN and CDR2 SYDVKM. CDR3 in DNA: TGTGCCAGCAGTTTAATACTAGCGGAATCCTACGAGCAGTACTTC. Residues: CASSLILAESYEQYF.

The chain combines TRBV5-4 with TRBJ1-2; possibly TRBD1 for D (6 bases). In germline, CDR1 is SGHNT, CDR2 YYREEE (reference sequence). This CDR3 is built from 15 residues. Trimming cost V 4 bases and J 7 bases, with 20 bases left between them. This CDR3 reads CASSRGGGALSGYTF. CDR3 in DNA: TGTGCCAGCAGCCGAGGGGGGGGCGCGTTGAGTGGCTACACCTTC.

The chain links TRBV6-5 to TRBJ2-1, with 12 bases that match TRBD2. The CDR3 is made up of 15 amino acids. Germline V lookup: CDR1 MNHEY, CDR2 SVGAGI. After removal of 6 bases from V and 9 bases from J, the junction contained 9 bases not matched to a gene. DNA for the CDR3: TGTGCCAGCAGCAATATACTAGCGGGAGGTAGTGAGCAGTTCTTC. It translates to CASSNILAGGSEQFF.

This chain uses TRBV19 with TRBJ1-1; possible D gene TRBD1, 6 bases. This CDR3 comprises 15 residues. Germline V gives CDR1 LNHDA, CDR2 SQIVND (reference sequence). Trimming took off 5 bases at V and 2 bases at J, with 15 bases between the two ends. The CDR3 DNA sequence: TGTGCCAGTAGTTCCGGGACATGGCGAAACACTGAAGCTTTCTTT. Its translation is CASSSGTWRNTEAFF.

The chain combines TRBV7-9 with TRBJ1-2; the D gene is possibly TRBD1 (5 bases). The V end was cut by 1 base, the J end by 7 bases, with 13 bases between. Germline values: CDR1 SEHNR, CDR2 FQNEAQ (reference sequence). This CDR3 is 14 amino acids long. Here the CDR3 reads CASSLGGGEPGYTF. CDR3 DNA: TGTGCCAGCAGCTTAGGCGGAGGGGAGCCTGGCTACACCTTC.

This clone turned up a few times. The chain is built from TRBV11-3 and TRBJ2-1; 8 bases agree with TRBD2. Trimming at V came to 1 base and at J to 4 bases, leaving 3 bases not matched to a gene. Looked up from germline, CDR1 is SGHNT and CDR2 is YENEEA. The CDR3 loop spans 15 amino acids. This chain's CDR3 is CASSLGVAGYNEQFF. As DNA, the CDR3 is TGTGCCAGCAGCTTAGGCGTAGCGGGATACAATGAGCAGTTCTTC.

The CDR3 DNA reads as TGTGCCAGCAAAAAACTAGCGGGAGAGGCCCATGAGCAGTTCTTC. It specifies CASKKLAGEAHEQFF. The chain couples TRBV6-4 to TRBJ2-1; 11 nucleotides match TRBD2. V shed 7 bases, J shed 8 bases, and the junction held 10 bases outside the gene matches. CDR1 is MRHNA and CDR2 is SNTAGT in the germline V gene. The CDR3 is 15 residues long.

V usage is TRBV5-1 and J usage is TRBJ2-5; weak D call: TRBD1 (7 bases). The DNA end lines up better with TRBJ2-7; the J call may be wrong. The germline CDR1 and CDR2 sequences are SGHRS and YFSETQ. The length of the CDR3 is 14 residues. Here the CDR3 DNA reads TGCGCCAGCAGTTCCCAGGGGGGATCCTACGAGCAGTACTTC. Translation: CASSSQGGSYEQYF.

This clone was seen more than once but under ten times. The CDR3 loop is CASSEEGRVGSPLHF. CDR3 nucleotides: TGTGCCAGCAGTGAAGAAGGCAGGGTTGGGTCACCCCTCCACTTT. The chain uses TRBV2 and TRBJ1-6; weak D call: TRBD1 (5 bases). The V and J ends lost 1 base and 10 bases respectively, with 14 bases between them. Germline loops: CDR1 SNHLY, CDR2 FYNNEI. This CDR3 has 15 residues.

The chain uses TRBV6-5 and TRBJ2-6; D is unresolved. The CDR3 extends over 16 amino acids. V was cut by 4 bases and J by 2 bases, with 12 bases left in between. Germline V gene lookup returns CDR1 MNHEY and CDR2 SVGAGI. The CDR3 DNA sequence: TGTGCCAGCAGTTCCCCTCCAGGCGCTGGGGCCAACGTCCTGACTTTC. The encoded protein is CASSSPPGAGANVLTF.